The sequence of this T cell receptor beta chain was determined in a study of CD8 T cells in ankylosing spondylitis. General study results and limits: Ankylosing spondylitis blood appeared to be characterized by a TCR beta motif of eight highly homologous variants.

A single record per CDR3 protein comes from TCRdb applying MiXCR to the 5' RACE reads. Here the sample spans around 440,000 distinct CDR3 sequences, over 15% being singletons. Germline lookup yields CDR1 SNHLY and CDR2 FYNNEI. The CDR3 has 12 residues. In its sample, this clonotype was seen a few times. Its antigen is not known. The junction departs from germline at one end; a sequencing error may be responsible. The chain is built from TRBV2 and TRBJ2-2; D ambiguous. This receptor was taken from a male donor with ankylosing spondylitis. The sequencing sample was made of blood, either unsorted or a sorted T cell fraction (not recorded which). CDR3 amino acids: CASTEWAGELFF. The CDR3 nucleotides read TGTGCCAGCACTGAATGGGCCGGGGAGCTGTTTTTT. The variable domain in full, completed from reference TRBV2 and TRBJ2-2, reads EPEVTQTPSHQVTQMGQEVILRCVPISNHLYFYWYRQILGQKVEFLVSFYNNEISEKSEIFDDQFSVERPDGSNFTLKIRSTKLEDSAMYFCASTEWAGELFFGEGSRLTVL.